The clone carrying this T cell receptor (beta chain) has a handful of counts. Its cognate antigen is unknown. This sample is part of a study of response to subunit inactivated influenza vaccine. Points from the study as a whole: Authors suggested each seasonal influenza vaccination recruits few new T cells.

TCRdb called the RT-PCR reads again in MiXCR, with one record for every CDR3 protein. The data contain about 780,000 distinct CDR3 sequences, around 18% of them singletons. The CDR3 has 16 residues. Germline V CDR1 and CDR2: SGHTA, FQGNSA. Deletions cut 5 bases from V and 3 bases from J, with 17 bases between. This receptor was identified in a man between 50 and 59 years old who received an inactivated influenza vaccine. This material consisted of PBMCs from blood, taken roughly 5 days after vaccination. The genes are TRBV7-2 and TRBJ2-4; the D is unclear. The CDR3 loop reads CASSAGQPTVKNIQYF. The CDR3 DNA sequence: TGTGCCAGCAGCGCCGGGCAACCTACGGTCAAAAACATTCAGTACTTC. The entire variable domain, with the rest obtained from reference TRBV7-2 and TRBJ2-4, is as follows: GAGVSQSPSNKVTEKGKDVELRCDPISGHTALYWYRQSLGQGLEFLIYFQGNSAPDKSGLPSDRFSAERTGGSVSTLTIQRTQQEDSAVYLCASSAGQPTVKNIQYFGAGTRLSVL.